The next 9 T cell receptor beta chains were all read from a single sample in a study of T-cell reconstitution after alpha-beta-depleted transplantation in children. Preparation of the TCRbeta library was carried out with unique molecular identifiers. Via MiXCR, TCRdb re-called the PCR reads, giving one row per CDR3 protein. The top ten clones hold about 6% of a sample with about 200,000 distinct CDR3 sequences, about 7% of them seen once. This sample comprised PBMCs, obtained before TCRalphabeta/CD19-depleted stem cell transplant. The receptors stem from a boy aged 2 to 10 with acute lymphoblastic leukemia, due to receive a stem cell transplant.

Many counts were recorded for this clonotype. CDR3 nucleotides: TGCGCCAGCAGCTTGGCCCGTCGACAGGGAATTGACACTGAAGCTTTCTTT. It translates to CASSLARRQGIDTEAFF. This chain joins TRBV5-1 and TRBJ1-1; 7 nucleotides match TRBD1. With 0 bases clipped from V and 3 bases from J, the junction kept 11 bases outside the gene matches. This CDR3 contains 17 residues. Germline assignment: CDR1 SGHRS and CDR2 YFSETQ.

In its sample, this clonotype was seen many times. The gene calls are TRBV5-1 and TRBJ1-6; 11 bases map to TRBD1. CDR1 SGHRS and CDR2 YFSETQ come from the germline V gene. V dropped 4 bases and J dropped 10; count of bases not matched to a gene: 10. The CDR3 consists of 16 residues. This chain's CDR3 is CASSPGTGGLGSPLHF. The DNA for the CDR3 is TGCGCCAGCAGCCCTGGGACAGGGGGATTAGGGTCACCCCTCCACTTT.

This clonotype was observed many times. The rearrangement links TRBV18 to TRBJ2-7; D is undetermined. Looked up from germline, CDR1 is KGHSH and CDR2 is LQKENI. This CDR3 is built from 14 residues. V lost 0 bases and J 2 bases, leaving 8 bases between the germline ends. The CDR3 DNA is TGTGCCAGCTCACCACCGGGAAGCGCCTACGAGCAGTACTTC. Its protein product is CASSPPGSAYEQYF.

This clonotype was counted many times. The CDR3 DNA reads as TGCAGCGTTGAGGGGCTAGGGGGCTACACCTTC. Translating gives CSVEGLGGYTF. V usage is TRBV29-1 and J usage is TRBJ1-2, with D tentatively TRBD1 (5 bases). This CDR3 has 11 amino acids. The ends were cut back, 3 bases at V and 8 bases at J, with 10 bases in the middle. Looked up from germline, CDR1 is SQVTM and CDR2 is ANQGSEA.

This clonotype was counted many times. This sequence joins TRBV5-1 and TRBJ2-3, with 12 bases matching TRBD2. CDR3 length equals 16 residues. The germline CDR1 and CDR2 sequences are SGHRS and YFSETQ. The ends lost 0 bases at V and 3 bases at J; junction bases unmatched: 2. In DNA form, the CDR3 reads TGCGCCAGCAGCTTGGGTGGACTAGCGGGGACAGATACGCAGTATTTT. Amino acid sequence: CASSLGGLAGTDTQYF.

This chain uses TRBV7-3 with TRBJ2-2; D is undetermined. The V end was cut by 4 bases, the J end by 8 bases, with 11 bases between. The germline CDR1 and CDR2 sequences are SGHTA and FQGTGA. The CDR3 runs to 13 residues. Written as DNA, the CDR3 is TGTGCCAGCAGCTATCTATTCGGGGGGGAGCTGTTTTTT. Amino acids: CASSYLFGGELFF. The full variable domain, in which reference TRBV7-3 and TRBJ2-2 provide the parts outside the CDR3, is GAGVSQTPSNKVTEKGKYVELRCDPISGHTALYWYRQSLGQGPEFLIYFQGTGAADDSGLPNDRFFAVRPEGSVSTLKIQRTERGDSAVYLCASSYLFGGELFFGEGSRLTVL.

J is TRBJ2-3 and V is TRBV29-1, with D possibly being TRBD1 (7 bases). The V gene lost 3 bases and the J gene lost 5 bases, with 18 bases spanning the gap. This CDR3 spans 15 amino acids. Looked up from germline, CDR1 is SQVTM and CDR2 is ANQGSEA. The CDR3 DNA follows: TGCAGCGTTGATTTTTTGGGCGGGACAGAAGATACGCAGTATTTT. The encoded protein is CSVDFLGGTEDTQYF.

This clonotype was observed a few times. The V gene is TRBV20-1, the J gene TRBJ2-7, with D possibly TRBD2 on 6 matching bases. Trimming took 5 bases from V and 6 from J, leaving 17 bases between them. Germline V gene data show CDR1 as DFQATT and CDR2 as SNEGSKA (reference sequence). The CDR3 runs 13 residues. The CDR3 protein is CSAGPLVGGEQYF. CDR3 sequence (DNA): TGCAGTGCTGGGCCACTAGTGGGGGGCGAGCAGTACTTC.

This clonotype was counted between two and nine times. The genes are TRBV7-2 and TRBJ2-7; D unresolved. Trimming left V 6 bases short and J 5 bases short, with 11 bases between. CDR1 SGHTA and CDR2 FQGNSA come from the germline V gene. The CDR3 contains 12 residues. In DNA, the CDR3 is TGTGCCAGCAGGCCCGACGGGCACGAGCAGTACTTC. Protein product: CASRPDGHEQYF.